The rows below give T cell receptor beta chains drawn from one sample of a study of blood T cell repertoires in COVID-19. Clones were sequenced by immunoSEQ multiplex PCR, and TCRdb holds only the in-frame ones, with some missing. The sample consists of 85,000 to 90,000 clones, approximately 86% of them appearing once. Sample: peripheral blood. These receptors all stem from a man at least 80 years old with active or convalescent COVID-19. The CDR3 runs from the conserved cysteine through the conserved F or W. D genes are given only for firm matches. The size entry is marked missing in some rows and otherwise reads once, few, many or a size class.

cdr3_nt	cdr3_aa	clone_size	v_call	j_call	d_call
TGTGCCAGTAGTATTACTGCGGGAGAGAACTACGAGCAGTACTTC	CASSITAGENYEQYF	-	TRBV19	TRBJ2-7	TRBD2
TGTGCCAGCAGCGTAGGGGACAGGGTATCTGGGGCCAACGTCCTGACTTTC	CASSVGDRVSGANVLTF	-	TRBV7-3	TRBJ2-6	TRBD1
TGTGCCAGTAGTCTCGGCCTGGGGCAGGCAGATACGCAGTATTTT	CASSLGLGQADTQYF	-	TRBV19	TRBJ2-3	-
TGTGCCAGTAGTAAGGCCCTAGGGACAGCCAACTATGGCTACACCTTC	CASSKALGTANYGYTF	-	TRBV19	TRBJ1-2	TRBD1
TGTGCCAGCAGCCAAAACGGCGACCCGAGGCACTATGGCTACACCTTC	CASSQNGDPRHYGYTF	once	TRBV3-1/TRBV3-2	TRBJ1-2	-
TGCGCCAGCAGTCGCGGACTAGCGGGAGAATTCTACGAGCAGTACTTC	CASSRGLAGEFYEQYF	once	TRBV4-3	TRBJ2-7	TRBD2
TGCGCCAGCAGCCAAGCTGACACTGAAGCTTTCTTT	CASSQADTEAFF	once	TRBV4-1	TRBJ1-1	-
TGTGCCAGCAGCTTAGCACAGATCTACGAGCAGTACTTC	CASSLAQIYEQYF	-	TRBV7-2	TRBJ2-7	-
TGTGCCAGCAGCTCGGAAACAGGTTTTTTTTCACCCCTCCACTTT	CASSSETGFFSPLHF	once	TRBV5-5	TRBJ1-6	-
TGTGCCAGCAGTGGGCAGGGGGGGAACACCGGGGAGCTGTTTTTT	CASSGQGGNTGELFF	-	TRBV2	TRBJ2-2	-
TGCGCCAGCAGCCAAGAGGACCCCGGACTAGCGGGAGGGGCCCCCAGGACGCAGTATTTT	CASSQEDPGLAGGAPRTQYF	-	TRBV4-1	TRBJ2-3	TRBD2
TGTGCCAGCAGTTACAGCGGGGGGGGTGGCTACACCTTC	CASSYSGGGGYTF	-	TRBV6-5	TRBJ1-2	-
TGCGCCAGCAACGGACAGGCCCCGTCCTACGAGCAGTACTTC	CASNGQAPSYEQYF	-	TRBV10-1	TRBJ2-7	TRBD1
TGTGCCACCAGCAGAGATAATACAGGGGACAATGAGCAGTTCTTC	CATSRDNTGDNEQFF	-	TRBV15	TRBJ2-1	TRBD1
TGTGCCAGCAGCCAGGAACTCCTGCCGACAGGGAAGGGCTACACCTTC	CASSQELLPTGKGYTF	once	TRBV4-2	TRBJ1-2	TRBD1
TGTGCCACCAGTGATGGTACAGGGTTTGAGCAGTTCTTC	CATSDGTGFEQFF	-	TRBV24-1	TRBJ2-1	-
TGTGCCAGCCCGGAACAGGGGGGCTCACCCCTCCACTTT	CASPEQGGSPLHF	few	TRBV7-2	TRBJ1-6	TRBD1
TGCGCCAGCAGTAGCGGGACTAGCACAGATACGCAGTATTTT	CASSSGTSTDTQYF	-	TRBV5-1	TRBJ2-3	TRBD2
TGCAGTGCTAGTTGGGGACAGGGGACTTCACCCCTCCACTTT	CSASWGQGTSPLHF	few	TRBV20-1	TRBJ1-6	TRBD1
TGTGCCAGCAGCCACCAGACTAGCGGACAAGAGACCCAGTACTTC	CASSHQTSGQETQYF	-	TRBV3-1/TRBV3-2	TRBJ2-5	TRBD2
TGTGCCAGCAGCTTTGGCCTTTCGAGGGAGCAGTACTTC	CASSFGLSREQYF	-	TRBV7-2	TRBJ2-7	-
TGTGCCAGCAGCCAAGATGTTCAGGCAGGGGGCCTCAATCAGCCCCAGCATTTT	CASSQDVQAGGLNQPQHF	-	TRBV3-1/TRBV3-2	TRBJ1-5	TRBD1
TGTGCCAGCAGCCGGACAGTGGCAAACTACGAGCAGTACTTC	CASSRTVANYEQYF	-	TRBV5-6	TRBJ2-7	-
TGCGCCAGCAGCCCCGGAGGACTGTGGCCAGATACGCAGTATTTT	CASSPGGLWPDTQYF	-	TRBV5-1	TRBJ2-3	-
TGTGCCAGCAGGCTACAGGGTGGAGAGCAGTACTTC	CASRLQGGEQYF	-	TRBV11-2	TRBJ2-7	-
TGTGCCAGCAGTGAACTAAGCACTGAGCAGTTCTTC	CASSELSTEQFF	-	TRBV2	TRBJ2-1	-
TGTGCCAGCAGCCCTCCAGGGGCGGAAGCCTACAATGAGCAGTTCTTC	CASSPPGAEAYNEQFF	-	TRBV5-4	TRBJ2-1	-
TGTGCCAGCAGTACTAACACAGATACGCAGTATTTT	CASSTNTDTQYF	-	TRBV5-6	TRBJ2-3	-
TGTGCCAGTAGTAAGGCAGGGGTCACTGAAGCTTTCTTT	CASSKAGVTEAFF	-	TRBV19	TRBJ1-1	-
TGTGCCAGTACCCAGGGGGCGGGTGAGACCCAGTACTTC	CASTQGAGETQYF	-	TRBV19	TRBJ2-5	TRBD1
TGTGCCAGCTCACCGCCCAGGTCGGGCGGGATATCGACCGGGGAGCTGTTTTTT	CASSPPRSGGISTGELFF	-	TRBV18	TRBJ2-2	-
TGCGCCAGCAGCTACCTAGCGGGAGCGAACAATGAGCAGTTCTTC	CASSYLAGANNEQFF	-	TRBV5-1	TRBJ2-1	TRBD2
TGTGCCAGCAGCCAAGGCCCTGGACAGGCAAACACTGAAGCTTTCTTT	CASSQGPGQANTEAFF	-	TRBV4-2	TRBJ1-1	TRBD1
TGCAGTGCTAGTCCCCGGACAGGGCTTCACTATGGCTACACCTTC	CSASPRTGLHYGYTF	once	TRBV20-1	TRBJ1-2	TRBD1
TGCGCCAGCAGCTTGGCACTAGCGGGCTACAATGAGCAGTTCTTC	CASSLALAGYNEQFF	-	TRBV5-1	TRBJ2-1	TRBD2
TGTGCCAGCAGCCACGGACAGCCGGACATGGATGGCTACACCTTC	CASSHGQPDMDGYTF	once	TRBV3-1/TRBV3-2	TRBJ1-2	-
TGTGCCAGCAGTGAAGGGTGGACAGAGAAAAACATTCAGTACTTC	CASSEGWTEKNIQYF	-	TRBV6-1	TRBJ2-4	-
TGTGCCAGCAGCCCGGACAGGGGAGGAGCCGGGGAGCTGTTTTTT	CASSPDRGGAGELFF	once	TRBV5-5	TRBJ2-2	TRBD1
TGTGCCAGCAGCTTGATGGGACAGGGGGCTGACGAGCAGTACTTC	CASSLMGQGADEQYF	-	TRBV5-4	TRBJ2-7	TRBD1
TGTGCCAGCAGCTTCGGCCGACAGGGGTATTCACCCCTCCACTTT	CASSFGRQGYSPLHF	-	TRBV7-2	TRBJ1-6	TRBD1
TGTGCCAGCTCACCGCGCGCTCCCGGGACAGGGGACTATGGCTACACCTTC	CASSPRAPGTGDYGYTF	-	TRBV18	TRBJ1-2	TRBD1
TGTGCCAGCAGTTACCCCCGGACAGTAAAGAACACTGAAGCTTTCTTT	CASSYPRTVKNTEAFF	-	TRBV6-2/TRBV6-3	TRBJ1-1	-
TGCGCCAGCAGCCAAGGGACAGCATTGAACTATGGCTACACCTTC	CASSQGTALNYGYTF	-	TRBV4-3	TRBJ1-2	-
TGCGCCAGCAGCCAAGACCCCCCCCCTGGCAGGAGCAATCAGCCCCAGCATTTT	CASSQDPPPGRSNQPQHF	once	TRBV4-1	TRBJ1-5	-
TGTGCCAGCAGTGATGGCGGGAAGGGCAATCAGCCCCAGCATTTT	CASSDGGKGNQPQHF	once	TRBV6-1	TRBJ1-5	-
TGTGCCAGCAGCTTAGGACCGACTAGCGGGAGCTCCTACAATGAGCAGTTCTTC	CASSLGPTSGSSYNEQFF	-	TRBV7-6	TRBJ2-1	TRBD2
TGTGCCAGCAAAAAAGCGGGGAGCTCCTACAATGAGCAGTTCTTC	CASKKAGSSYNEQFF	-	TRBV6-5	TRBJ2-1	TRBD2
TGTGCCAGCAGTGAACATGCACAGTATGGCTACACCTTC	CASSEHAQYGYTF	-	TRBV25-1	TRBJ1-2	-
TGTGCCAGCAGATTTGCTCCGGGACTAGCGGGAGGGGCCCCCAATGAGCAGTTCTTC	CASRFAPGLAGGAPNEQFF	-	TRBV5-5	TRBJ2-1	TRBD2
TGTGCCAGCAGTGAAAGTACAGGGTTATACAATGAGCAGTTCTTC	CASSESTGLYNEQFF	-	TRBV2	TRBJ2-1	-